This entry features one TCR beta chain sequence. The target of this receptor is not known. Base qualities were left out, and no much larger clone turns up one base away. The cohort consisted of 650 to 850 healthy bone marrow donors. At the time of sampling, all cohort members were nominally healthy, though unrecorded immune exposures were likely present. The donor tested CMV seronegative, placing the donor among the 350 to 400 seronegative members of the cohort. Every donor gave a peripheral blood sample, and the peripheral blood mononuclear cells from that sample were used for TCR beta sequencing. Genomic DNA extraction from the blood cell samples was performed with the Qiagen DNeasy Blood Extraction Kit. Library preparation was by the immunoSEQ multiplex PCR assay. The multiplex PCR relied on a mix of 60 forward primers for TCR Vbeta segments and 13 reverse primers for TCR Jbeta segments. The CDR3 region of rearranged TCR beta genes was amplified from genomic DNA with a multiplex PCR assay. The amplified TCR beta libraries were sequenced on the Illumina HiSeq System as 87-base-pair reads. The original methods were these. In a later analysis, approximately 74 million unique TCR beta chains were counted across the 500 to 850 repertoires, and around 10 million of these chains were shared by at least two donors. Raw reads were error-corrected and collapsed into unique sequences by a nearest-neighbor algorithm in which closely related sequences were merged to remove PCR and sequencing errors. Alignment of CDR3 sequences to IMGT reference sequences was used to assign V, D and J gene segments. For a sequence to be retained, a match of at least six nucleotides to both a V gene segment and a J gene segment was required. Rearrangements were classified as productive when the CDR3 lacked stop codons and remained in frame with V and J, and all other rearrangements were classified as non-productive. Following IMGT convention, CDR3 was defined as the stretch from the second conserved V-encoded cysteine up to the conserved J-encoded phenylalanine. The earlier analysis of about 500 of the donors excluded sequences that lacked an unambiguous match to a single V gene segment. An earlier analysis of a few hundred of the donors called V segments functional above 56.7% productive rearrangements and segregating when the between-donor standard deviation exceeded 5%. A statistical classification framework was built for diagnosing cytomegalovirus status from the catalog of TCR beta chain sequences. In a later analysis, TCR nucleotide sequences were compared against IMGT/GENE-DB human TR gene sequences so that V and J genes could be assigned. The TCRdist pipeline was used in a later analysis to assign CDR3 sequences and most-parsimonious VDJ recombination scenarios. A later analysis defined each TCR beta chain by its CDR3 amino acid sequence plus V-gene family, and excluded reads lacking a unique V-gene family. A later analysis removed 592 highly shared, low-generation-probability nucleotide sequences to deal with suspected cross-contamination and a sequencing artifact. A later analysis calculated a clonal expansion index for each public chain from normalized within-repertoire ranks of inferred template counts. In a later analysis, generation probabilities were computed with a VDJ recombination model fitted to out-of-frame rearrangements, and the resulting probabilities were checked against IGoR. In a later analysis, TCR-TCR, TCR-HLA and TCR-CMV co-occurrence was scored with hypergeometric tests, and a repertoire-size bias correction was applied to TCR pairs. A later analysis estimated false discovery rates by permuting HLA or CMV assignments 20 times. In a later analysis, co-occurring TCRs were grouped using DBSCAN, and TCRdist sequence similarity was added for clustering within HLA-allele-positive subsets. Repertoires with fewer than 30,000 or more than 120,000 public chains were left out of co-occurrence clustering, as were five repertoires with anomalous nucleotide sharing. TCRdb's version of the immuneACCESS table is confined to in-frame rearrangements and falls short of the full clone set. An unresolved V gene accounts for under half of the shortfall where checked; the remainder is of unknown origin. From that table come the V and J calls and clone size; the DNA was used to work out D and trimming. The sample has some 190,000 clones on record, 86% of them singletons. Together, the top ten hold approximately 0.31% of the sample.

This entry comes from a study of cytomegalovirus exposure and HLA in healthy donors (dated by TCRdb to 2016 to 2017). A note on the overall study: An earlier analysis of roughly 630 of the donors reported approximately 300 Gb of sequence data and around 110 million unique TCR beta sequences from approximately 180 million T cells. On average, 235,054 unique TCR beta nucleotide sequences were sequenced per donor among some 420 genotyped donors of the cohort, with roughly 18% of those sequences being non-productive. All discovery cohort repertoires had been generated on a single sequencing platform. The study aimed to test whether signatures of past pathogen exposure could be identified by cataloging public T cell receptors. Genome-wide SNP genotypes for about three fifths of the roughly 670 donors were used in a later genetic analysis, which treated that subset as a discovery cohort. The study profiled the T cell repertoires of under 700 subjects by immunosequencing and related them to cytomegalovirus serostatus. HLA typing included class I and class II loci at four-digit resolution. Of the 398 genotyped donors, about 80% fell in the genetic ancestry cluster associated with self-reported Caucasian donors. A later analysis re-analyzed previously published TCR beta repertoires from 650 to 800 donors and added high-resolution HLA genotyping to study TCR occurrence patterns. The number of donors typed differed by locus, with about 629-630 for A, B, C, DRB1 and DQB1, more than 500 for DQA1, 600 to 610 for DPA1, and around 430 for DPB1. In addition to the first cohort of 666 subjects, a separate validation cohort of 120 different subjects was used. Roughly 300 gigabases of sequencing data and 70 million to 100 million unique TCR sequences made up an early release that covered nearly 650 HLA-typed donors. Donor age, sex, ethnicity and CMV serostatus were collected together with the repertoire data. Because of strong linkage in the cohort, four to six DR-DQ haplotypes were treated as single units for association and clustering. Rather than using new phenotypic data, the later analysis identified candidate immune exposures from TCR beta sequences and from how often those sequences occurred across donors. An earlier analysis of 587 of the donors applied high-throughput TCR beta sequencing to assess whether each TCR beta V gene segment acted as functional or pseudogenic. High-throughput TCR immunosequencing, statistical association of individual TCRs with disease status, and machine learning were combined to predict cytomegalovirus infection status.

General study outcomes and caveats: According to a later analysis, TCR association rates differed among HLA loci, with DRB1 alleles showing the most associated TCRs and HLA-C alleles showing the fewest. The cohort was sequenced for TCR beta chains only, and without alpha or paired-chain data the features that could be detected were limited. Because counts were too low, some 17 rarely observed V segments, including chromosome 9 orphons, were left out of the earlier analysis of some 600 of the donors. In the study, some 160 TCR beta chains were listed as associated with cytomegalovirus. Strong co-occurrence of HLA alleles, especially DR and DQ, made assigning TCR associations to individual alleles difficult. Most TCR sequences were seen in very few donors, while some public TCRs were found in many individuals. An earlier analysis of approximately 500 of the donors showed that most TCR beta V segments appeared in productive rearrangements either about 90% or about 30% of the time, which broadly matched IMGT annotations. The only immune exposure information available for the cohort was CMV serostatus. According to a later genetic analysis, donors in an Asian-associated ancestry cluster had fewer N-insertions in productive TCRs than the approximately 700-donor mean. Correlated functional status among segregating V segments might be attributable to linkage disequilibrium, but an unknown experimental factor could not be ruled out. A few of the identified cytomegalovirus-associated TCR beta chains were confirmed in vitro to be specific for cytomegalovirus antigens. In a later analysis, HLA-associated TCR beta chains showed more clonal expansion and lower generation probabilities than non-associated chains that were equally common. HLA typing was unavailable for some donors at each locus, so association tests used only the typed subset. In a later analysis, around 15,000 TCR beta sequences were associated with specific HLA alleles at a false discovery rate of 0.05. Presence/absence analyses assumed roughly uniform sequencing depth across donors, an assumption that may not hold. A cluster of highly shared sequence variants was judged likely to be a technical artifact of the sequencing pipeline. A later genetic analysis associated a missense DCLRE1C variant with V-gene and J-gene trimming of TCR beta chains, and an independent cohort replicated the association. A later analysis reported that several top co-occurrence clusters appeared linked to parvovirus B19, influenza, CMV and Epstein-Barr virus. In both the original and validation cohorts, the classifier was reported to diagnose cytomegalovirus status with high specificity and sensitivity. The authors suggested that the approach could potentially be extended to other disease states and immunological phenotypes. According to a later analysis, most CMV-associated TCR beta chains appeared to be HLA-restricted, and the HLA associations seemed to be driven largely by CMV exposure. A further reported finding was that TCR beta sequences accurately predicted the HLA-A and HLA-B alleles for most subjects in the first cohort.

This sequence was found in a woman in her twenties or thirties in good health and CMV-seronegative. Sequences were obtained from PBMCs.

At the DNA level, the sequence is TGTGCCAGTAGTATAAGACTAGCGGGGGGGCGTCCCACCGACACTTCATACACCGGGGAGCTGTTTTTT. This sequence encodes CASSIRLAGGRPTDTSYTGELFF. The chain links TRBV19 with TRBJ2-2, and TRBD2 matches 14 of the central bases. Germline trimming amounts to 2 bases on V and 3 bases on J, with 20 as the count of junction bases outside the gene matches. The CDR3 holds 23 amino acids from the cysteine to the phenylalanine. Just CDR3 DNA is preserved here, 69 bases in frame from base 1. Taken from the germline V gene (reference sequence), the CDR1 and CDR2 loops are LNHDA and SQIVND.